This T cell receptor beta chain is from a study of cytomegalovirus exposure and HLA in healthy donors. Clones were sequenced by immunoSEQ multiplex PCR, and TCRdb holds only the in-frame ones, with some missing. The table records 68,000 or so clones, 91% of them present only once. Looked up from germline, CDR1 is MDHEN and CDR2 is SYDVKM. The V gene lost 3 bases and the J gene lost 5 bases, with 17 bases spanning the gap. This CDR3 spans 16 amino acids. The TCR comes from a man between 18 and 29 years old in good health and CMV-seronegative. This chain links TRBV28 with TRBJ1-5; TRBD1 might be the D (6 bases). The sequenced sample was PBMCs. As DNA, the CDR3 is TGTGCCAGCAGTTTTAGACAGGCCAACTCTTATCAGCCCCAGCATTTT. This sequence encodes CASSFRQANSYQPQHF.